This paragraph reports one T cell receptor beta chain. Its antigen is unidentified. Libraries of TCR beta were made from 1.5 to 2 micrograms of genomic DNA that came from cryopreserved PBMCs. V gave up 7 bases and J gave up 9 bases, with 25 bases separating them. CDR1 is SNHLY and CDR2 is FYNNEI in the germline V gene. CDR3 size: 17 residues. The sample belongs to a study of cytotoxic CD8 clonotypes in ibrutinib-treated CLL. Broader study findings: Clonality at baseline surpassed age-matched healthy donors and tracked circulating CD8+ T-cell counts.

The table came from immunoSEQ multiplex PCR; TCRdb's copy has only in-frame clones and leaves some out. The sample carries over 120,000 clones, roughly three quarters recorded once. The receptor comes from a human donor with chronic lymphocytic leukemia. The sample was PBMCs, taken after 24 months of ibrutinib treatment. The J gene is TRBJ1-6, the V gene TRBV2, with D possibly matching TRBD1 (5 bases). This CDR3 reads CASIGVLRGLTGSPLHF. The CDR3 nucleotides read TGTGCCAGCATCGGGGTGTTGCGGGGCCTCACGGGTTCACCCCTCCACTTT. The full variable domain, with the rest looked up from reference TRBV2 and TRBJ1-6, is EPEVTQTPSHQVTQMGQEVILRCVPISNHLYFYWYRQILGQKVEFLVSFYNNEISEKSEIFDDQFSVERPDGSNFTLKIRSTKLEDSAMYFCASIGVLRGLTGSPLHFGNGTRLTVT.